This entry lists 30 T cell receptor beta chains sequenced from one sample in a study of human T cells and chemical hapten exposure. As to time point: patch test 1, 2 weeks after DPC sensitization. The treatment: therapeutic diphenylcyclopropenone sensitization with weekly scalp DPC. TCRdb analysed the RACE reads with MiXCR anew, one entry per CDR3 protein. The table lists tens of thousands of distinct CDR3 sequences, roughly 9.5% of them singletons. Here the sequenced sample was whole blood, taken in connection with sensitization to the hapten diphenylcyclopropenone (DPC). Every receptor here comes from a woman aged 45-60 years with alopecia areata. Some clones in this sample may be carry-over from other donors' samples.

V usage is TRBV5-5 and J usage is TRBJ2-2; 9 bases line up with TRBD1. J lost 5 bases, V lost 1 base, and 6 bases had no gene match. Germline V gene data show CDR1 as SGHKS and CDR2 as YYEKEE (reference sequence). This CDR3 has 16 residues. CDR3 in amino acids: CASSLLATGGTGELFF. Here the CDR3 DNA reads TGTGCCAGCAGCTTGTTGGCGACAGGGGGGACCGGGGAGCTGTTTTTT.

This clonotype was seen ten or more times. J is TRBJ2-5 and V is TRBV4-2; a weak D match, TRBD1 (6 bases). From germline, CDR1 is LGHNA and CDR2 YNFKEQ. V lost 1 base and J lost 3, with 12 bases in between. The CDR3 is 15 residues long. The CDR3 sequence: CASSQVSRDKETQYF. For the CDR3, the DNA is TGTGCCAGCAGCCAAGTTTCCCGGGACAAAGAGACCCAGTACTTC.

Many counts were recorded for this clonotype. J is TRBJ2-7 and V is TRBV18, with a tentative D call TRBD1 (6 bases). Germline values: CDR1 KGHSH, CDR2 LQKENI. The V end lost 3 bases, the J end lost 4 bases, and 13 bases lay between the germline ends. The CDR3 is made up of 14 amino acids. The CDR3 spells CASSPRTVKYEQYF. The CDR3 DNA follows: TGTGCCAGCTCACCCAGGACAGTAAAATACGAGCAGTACTTC.

This clonotype was counted at least ten times. The chain combines TRBV20-1 with TRBJ2-7; 7 nucleotides match TRBD1. V gave up 5 bases and J gave up 2 bases; unmatched junction bases: 15. The germline V gene has CDR1 DFQATT and CDR2 SNEGSKA (reference sequence). CDR3 size: 16 residues. This chain's CDR3 is CSAHQQRQGMTYEQYF. Written as DNA, the CDR3 is TGCAGTGCTCACCAACAGAGACAGGGTATGACCTACGAGCAGTACTTC.

The chain has TRBV20-1 and TRBJ1-2; D not resolved. Germline values: CDR1 DFQATT, CDR2 SNEGSKA (reference sequence). The length of the CDR3 is 13 residues. V was shortened by 0 bases and J by 4 bases, with 9 bases between the two germline ends. The CDR3 region has the DNA TGCAGTGCTAGAGATCTTAAAAGCTATGGCTACACCTTC. Encoded protein: CSARDLKSYGYTF.

In this sample, this clonotype turned up many times. The chain uses TRBV14 and TRBJ2-5; 7 bases align to TRBD2. The V gene's germline CDR1 is SGHDN and CDR2 FVKESK. V dropped 8 bases and J dropped 1; count of bases not matched to a gene: 4. This CDR3 is 13 amino acids long. The CDR3 sequence is CASSGGIQETQYF. The CDR3 coding sequence is TGTGCCAGCTCGGGGGGAATCCAAGAGACCCAGTACTTC.

At least ten counts were recorded for this clonotype. The chain links TRBV5-1 to TRBJ1-1; 7 nucleotides align to TRBD1. The ends lost 1 base at V and 5 bases at J; junction bases unmatched: 5. This CDR3 has 14 amino acids. Germline assignment: CDR1 SGHRS and CDR2 YFSETQ. The CDR3, as DNA: TGCGCCAGCAGCTTGTTACAGGGGAGGACTGAAGCTTTCTTT. It specifies CASSLLQGRTEAFF.

This clonotype was detected ten times or more. V is TRBV27 and J is TRBJ1-1, with 8 bases identical to TRBD1. V gave up 7 bases and J gave up 4 bases; unmatched junction bases: 20. Germline V gene sequence: CDR1 MNHEY, CDR2 SMNVEV (reference sequence). The CDR3 length is 18 residues. CDR3 sequence reads: CASIRVGGQDNWGTEAFF. In DNA, the CDR3 is TGTGCCAGCATCCGGGTCGGGGGACAGGACAATTGGGGCACTGAAGCTTTCTTT.

In its sample, this clonotype was seen many times. V gene TRBV6-2 or TRBV6-3 combines with J gene TRBJ1-2; 9 positions match TRBD1. V shed 6 bases and J 11 bases; nucleotides not matched to a gene: 22. The germline CDR1 and CDR2 sequences are MNHEY and SVGEGT. The CDR3 is made up of 17 amino acids. CDR3 nucleotide sequence: TGTGCCAGCAGCAAAGACAGGGGGACTTCGCGAAGTCAACTATACACCTTC. Protein sequence: CASSKDRGTSRSQLYTF.

This sequence joins TRBV29-1 and TRBJ1-1, with 8 bases identical to TRBD1. The CDR3 spans 13 residues. The junction had 2 bases not matched to a gene; V was cut back by 5 bases and J by 0 bases. CDR1 and CDR2 from the germline V gene are SQVTM and ANQGSEA. CDR3 in DNA: TGCAGCGTTAGGGACAGGTTGAACACTGAAGCTTTCTTT. Protein: CSVRDRLNTEAFF.

The rearrangement uses TRBV27 and TRBJ2-1, with 9 bases identical to TRBD1. V was clipped by 6 bases and J by 12 bases; unmatched bases: 39. CDR1 is MNHEY and CDR2 is SMNVEV in the germline V gene (reference sequence). The CDR3 sequence is 23 residues long. CDR3 DNA sequence: TGTGCCAGCAGCGGTGCTACGGACAGGGGCCTTGTTTGGGGCGTTACTGACCGGCGGGCGCAGTTCTTC. This sequence encodes CASSGATDRGLVWGVTDRRAQFF.

This clonotype occurred many times. The chain recombines TRBV11-2 with TRBJ2-1; 9 bases are shared with TRBD1. The CDR3 totals 16 residues. Germline CDR1 is SGHAT and CDR2 is FQNNGV. Trimming at V came to 2 bases and at J to 3 bases, leaving 5 bases not matched to a gene. The CDR3 reads CASSLNPGQGYNEQFF. CDR3 nucleotides: TGTGCCAGCAGCTTAAACCCGGGACAGGGCTACAATGAGCAGTTCTTC.

The rearrangement links TRBV7-9 to TRBJ2-3; maybe TRBD2 (6 bases). This CDR3 contains 16 residues. CDR1 is SEHNR and CDR2 is FQNEAQ in the germline V gene (reference sequence). V lost 5 bases and J lost 2, with 17 bases in between. The CDR3: CASSHSEGGHTDTQYF. CDR3 bases: TGTGCCAGCAGCCACTCGGAGGGAGGCCACACAGATACGCAGTATTTT.

The chain joins TRBV29-1 to TRBJ2-4, with 14 nucleotides matching TRBD2. CDR3 length equals 14 residues. V trimming: 5 bases; J trimming: 6 bases; junction bases outside the gene matches: 3. CDR1 SQVTM and CDR2 ANQGSEA come from the germline V gene. The CDR3 coding sequence is TGCAGCGTTAAAGGGACTAGCGGGAGAAACATTCAGTACTTC. It is translated as CSVKGTSGRNIQYF.

There are many counts of this clonotype. The chain combines TRBV5-6 with TRBJ1-1; 7 bases agree with TRBD1. CDR1 is SGHDT and CDR2 is YYEEEE in the germline V gene. The CDR3 contains 17 residues. V was clipped by 0 bases and J by 0 bases; unmatched bases: 8. CDR3 bases: TGTGCCAGCAGCTTGGGCAGGGGGAGAATGATGAACACTGAAGCTTTCTTT. Translating gives CASSLGRGRMMNTEAFF. Based on the CDR3 plus reference TRBV5-6 and TRBJ1-1, the full variable domain is DAGVTQSPTHLIKTRGQQVTLRCSPKSGHDTVSWYQQALGQGPQFIFQYYEEEERQRGNFPDRFSGHQFPNYSSELNVNALLLGDSALYLCASSLGRGRMMNTEAFFGQGTRLTVV.

In its sample, this clonotype was seen many times. V and J are TRBV6-6 and TRBJ1-4, with D possibly TRBD1 on 5 matching bases. This CDR3 has 14 amino acids. Trimming took 0 bases from V and 6 from J, leaving 8 bases between them. Germline values: CDR1 MNHNY, CDR2 SVGAGI (reference sequence). The CDR3 region is CASSYSGVDEKLFF. The CDR3 DNA reads TGTGCCAGCAGTTACTCGGGGGTCGATGAAAAACTGTTTTTT.

This CDR3 reads CASTEGTSPLHF. The CDR3 DNA follows: TGTGCCAGCACCGAGGGGACTTCACCCCTCCACTTT. This chain connects TRBV2 to TRBJ1-6; D might be TRBD1 (5 bases). In germline, CDR1 is SNHLY, CDR2 FYNNEI. V dropped 7 bases and J dropped 9 bases, with 10 bases sitting between them. This CDR3 has 12 amino acids.

This clonotype appeared many times. The chain joins TRBV25-1 to TRBJ2-7; TRBD1 agrees at 8 bases. V dropped 6 bases and J dropped 1; count of bases not matched to a gene: 5. The germline V gene encodes CDR1 MGHDK and CDR2 SYGVNS. The CDR3 totals 14 residues. The CDR3 nucleotides read TGTGCCAGCAGGGGAGACAGGGGATCCTACGAGCAGTACTTC. Its protein product is CASRGDRGSYEQYF.

This chain joins TRBV27 and TRBJ2-7; D is tentatively TRBD1 or TRBD2 (5 bases each). CDR3 size: 14 residues. The germline V gene has CDR1 MNHEY and CDR2 SMNVEV (reference sequence). The V gene lost 5 bases and the J gene lost 3 bases, with 14 bases spanning the gap. In nucleotides, the CDR3 is TGTGCCAGCAGTGGAAGCACGGGGCGCTACGAGCAGTACTTC. Translation gives CASSGSTGRYEQYF.

Ten or more counts support this clonotype. The chain carries TRBV12-3 or TRBV12-4 and TRBJ2-5; D is possibly TRBD1 (7 bases). This CDR3 is built from 14 residues. V was clipped by 3 bases and J by 2 bases, with 10 bases between them. DNA of the CDR3: TGTGCCAGCAGTTTCCCAGGGGGGCAAGAGACCCAGTACTTC. Its protein product is CASSFPGGQETQYF.

This chain uses TRBV2 with TRBJ2-7; 9 positions agree with TRBD1. The V segment lost 7 bases and the J segment 6 bases; nucleotides outside the gene matches: 16. The CDR3 length is 16 residues. Germline CDR1 reads SNHLY; CDR2 reads FYNNEI. The CDR3 DNA is TGTGCCAGCACCCGGGACAGGGCCGGGACTTCCATCGAGCAGTACTTC. As protein: CASTRDRAGTSIEQYF.

The sample holds many counts of this clonotype. The chain recombines TRBV20-1 with TRBJ2-3; D is unclear. V lost 4 bases, J lost 0 bases, and 20 bases lay in between. The germline gives CDR1 DFQATT, CDR2 SNEGSKA (reference sequence). There are 17 residues in the CDR3. In nucleotides, the CDR3 is TGCAGTGCTAACACCAGGCCGGGCAGCCCTAGCACAGATACGCAGTATTTT. As protein: CSANTRPGSPSTDTQYF.

The V and J genes are TRBV28 and TRBJ1-5; D unclear. The CDR3 loop spans 17 amino acids. V lost 5 bases and J lost 5, with 22 bases in between. The germline CDR1 and CDR2 sequences are MDHEN and SYDVKM. For the CDR3, the DNA is TGTGCCAGCAGTCCGAAACCCTGGTGGGCTAAGGATCAGCCCCAGCATTTT. This translates into CASSPKPWWAKDQPQHF.

This clonotype was detected many times. The chain carries TRBV2 and TRBJ2-7, with 10 bases lining up with TRBD2. Germline loops: CDR1 SNHLY, CDR2 FYNNEI. The CDR3 is 17 amino acids. Unmatched junction bases numbered 7, after V lost 2 bases and J lost 0 bases. CDR3 amino acids: CASSERLAGDFSYEQYF. The CDR3, as DNA: TGTGCCAGCAGTGAACGACTAGCGGGTGATTTCTCCTACGAGCAGTACTTC. Using reference TRBV2 and TRBJ2-7 for the parts outside the CDR3, the full variable domain is EPEVTQTPSHQVTQMGQEVILRCVPISNHLYFYWYRQILGQKVEFLVSFYNNEISEKSEIFDDQFSVERPDGSNFTLKIRSTKLEDSAMYFCASSERLAGDFSYEQYFGPGTRLTVT.

There are many counts of this clonotype. V gene TRBV29-1 combines with J gene TRBJ1-4; 9 positions match TRBD1. J was trimmed by 7 bases and V by 4 bases; bases with no gene match: 4. Germline-derived CDR1 and CDR2 are SQVTM and ANQGSEA. CDR3 length equals 13 residues. CDR3 residues: CSVGDRDAEKLFF. CDR3 in DNA: TGCAGCGTTGGGGACAGGGACGCTGAAAAACTGTTTTTT.

This clonotype was counted ten times or more. This chain connects TRBV27 to TRBJ1-6, with no clear D. The germline V gene encodes CDR1 MNHEY and CDR2 SMNVEV (reference sequence). The CDR3 sequence is 15 residues long. Trimming cost V 4 bases and J 2 bases, with 9 bases left between them. CDR3 in DNA: TGTGCCAGCAGTTACGGGATCACCTATAATTCACCCCTCCACTTT. It yields the protein CASSYGITYNSPLHF.

The V and J genes are TRBV20-1 and TRBJ2-5; 7 bases line up with TRBD1. CDR3 length: 15 residues. From germline, CDR1 is DFQATT and CDR2 SNEGSKA (reference sequence). The V segment lost 0 bases and the J segment 7 bases; nucleotides outside the gene matches: 11. As DNA, the CDR3 is TGCAGTGCTAGAGATTTCGGGACAGCTCATCGGACCCAGTACTTC. Protein product: CSARDFGTAHRTQYF.

This clonotype was detected ten times or more. The V gene is TRBV7-6, the J gene TRBJ1-5; TRBD1 is a possible D gene (6 bases). This CDR3 has 18 residues. In germline, CDR1 is SGHVS, CDR2 FNYEAQ. The V end lost 5 bases, the J end lost 0 bases, and 20 bases lay between the germline ends. The DNA for the CDR3 is TGTGCCAGCAGCCCAGGGAGGGGGGCAATATATAGCAATCAGCCCCAGCATTTT. The encoded protein is CASSPGRGAIYSNQPQHF.

This clonotype has a handful of counts. The V call is TRBV7-8, the J call TRBJ2-2; 11 bases are shared with TRBD2. Germline trimming cut 5 bases from V and 4 bases from J; bases unmatched to any gene: 6. The germline V gene encodes CDR1 SGHVS and CDR2 FQNEAQ. The CDR3 loop spans 16 amino acids. The CDR3 sequence is CASSLSGRARTGELFF. In nucleotides, the CDR3 is TGTGCCAGCAGCCTTAGCGGGAGGGCCCGCACCGGGGAGCTGTTTTTT.

This clonotype was observed at least ten times. The chain recombines TRBV6-6 with TRBJ2-2, with a tentative D call TRBD2 (5 bases). The CDR3 has 15 residues. V lost 2 bases and J 1 base, leaving 8 bases between the germline ends. The germline V gene encodes CDR1 MNHNY and CDR2 SVGAGI (reference sequence). The CDR3: CASSYERMNTGELFF. The CDR3 coding sequence is TGTGCCAGCAGTTACGAGCGGATGAACACCGGGGAGCTGTTTTTT.